This is a list of T cell receptor beta chains from one sample in a study of T-cell reconstitution after alpha-beta-depleted transplantation in children. From the PCR reads, TCRdb called clonotypes with MiXCR, one entry per CDR3 protein. The sample has hundreds of thousands of distinct CDR3 sequences, approximately 12% seen once. The sequenced sample was PBMCs, mostly from graft donor cells, obtained 360 days after TCRalphabeta/CD19-depleted stem cell transplant. These receptors were collected from a male patient under 18 who had a stem cell transplant for acute myeloid leukemia, so the T cells may come from the graft donor. Both conserved end residues are part of each CDR3. Each record gives: V gene, J gene, D gene, clone size, CDR3 DNA, CDR3 protein. A D gene is named only where the DNA matches it firmly. The size entry is marked missing in some rows and otherwise reads once, few, many or a size class.

>TRBV25-1|TRBJ2-7|TRBD2|many
TGTGCCAGCAGTGTCTCTAGCGGGAGGGCCAACGAGCAGTACTTC
CASSVSSGRANEQYF
>TRBV9|TRBJ1-2|NA|few
TGTGCCAGCAGCCCGAACCCCTTTCAGGGCTACACCTTC
CASSPNPFQGYTF
>TRBV29-1|TRBJ2-7|NA|NA
TGCAGCGTTCAAGTGGACCCGAGCTCCTACGAGCAGTACTTC
CSVQVDPSSYEQYF
>TRBV5-5|TRBJ2-2|TRBD1|NA
TGTGCCAGCAGCTTGGCCGGGACAGGGGGCACCGGGGAGCTGTTTTTT
CASSLAGTGGTGELFF
>TRBV29-1|TRBJ2-1|NA|few
TGCAGCGTTGGGACCAAACCTCCACACAATGAGCAGTTCTTC
CSVGTKPPHNEQFF
>TRBV18|TRBJ2-3|TRBD2|NA
TGTGCCAGCTCACCACTGACTAGCGTTCGGGCCACAGATACGCAGTATTTT
CASSPLTSVRATDTQYF
>TRBV12-3/TRBV12-4|TRBJ2-5|TRBD2|many
TGTGCCAGCAGCCGATGGGACTCCCAGGGACTACTACAAGAGACCCAGTACTTC
CASSRWDSQGLLQETQYF
>TRBV6-6|TRBJ2-2|NA|once
TGTGCCAGCAGACCCCCTCGAACCGGGGAGCTGTTTTTT
CASRPPRTGELFF
>TRBV9|TRBJ2-7|TRBD2|NA
TGTGCCAGCAGCGTAGACCAGCGGGGAAGCTGGAACGAGCAGTACTTC
CASSVDQRGSWNEQYF
>TRBV6-2/TRBV6-3|TRBJ2-1|NA|NA
TGTGCCAGCAGTTACTTCGATTACAATGAGCAGTTCTTC
CASSYFDYNEQFF
>TRBV27|TRBJ2-2|NA|NA
TGTGCCAGCAGTTTCACCCCGACTAGAAACACCGGGGAGCTGTTTTTT
CASSFTPTRNTGELFF
>TRBV20-1|TRBJ2-2|NA|few
TGCAGTGCTAGGGGGGAAGGGCCCAACGACGGGGAGCTGTTTTTT
CSARGEGPNDGELFF
>TRBV24-1|TRBJ2-3|TRBD2|few
TGTGCCACCAGTGGCGTTACTAGCGGGAGGGCCGCAGATACGCAGTATTTT
CATSGVTSGRAADTQYF
>TRBV3-1|TRBJ2-7|NA|NA
TGTGCCAGCACTCCCGGGACTTACAGCTCCGAGCAGTACTTC
CASTPGTYSSEQYF
>TRBV12-3/TRBV12-4|TRBJ2-3|NA|few
TGTGCCAGCAGTCCAATTAGCGGATTTAGCACAGATACGCAGTATTTT
CASSPISGFSTDTQYF
>TRBV6-5|TRBJ2-1|NA|NA
TGTGCCAGCAGTTACATCTCCAGGGGCGAGCGGTACAATGAGCAGTTCTTC
CASSYISRGERYNEQFF
>TRBV9|TRBJ2-2|NA|few
TGTGCCAGCAGCGTAGTTCTGGGATACAACACCGGGGAGCTGTTTTTT
CASSVVLGYNTGELFF
>TRBV7-9|TRBJ1-3|NA|few
TGTGCCAGCAGCTTCAAGGGAGCTGGAAACACCATATATTTT
CASSFKGAGNTIYF